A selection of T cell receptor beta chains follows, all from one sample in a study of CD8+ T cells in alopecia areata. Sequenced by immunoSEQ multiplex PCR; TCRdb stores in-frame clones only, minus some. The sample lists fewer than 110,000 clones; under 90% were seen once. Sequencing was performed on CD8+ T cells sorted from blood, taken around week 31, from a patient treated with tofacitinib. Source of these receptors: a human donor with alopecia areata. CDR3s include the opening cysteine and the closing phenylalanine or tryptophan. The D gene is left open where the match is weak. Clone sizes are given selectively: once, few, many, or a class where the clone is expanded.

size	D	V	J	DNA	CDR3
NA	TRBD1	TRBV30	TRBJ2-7	TGTGCCTGGAGTAGACACCTCGGGACAGGGACGTCCTACGAGCAGTACTTC	CAWSRHLGTGTSYEQYF
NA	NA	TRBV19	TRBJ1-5	TGTGCAGCTTCTCAGGGGAGGGCGAGCAATCAGCCCCAGCATTTT	CAASQGRASNQPQHF
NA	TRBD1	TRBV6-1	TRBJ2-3	TGTGCCAGCAGTGAGACAGGGAGCACAGATACGCAGTATTTT	CASSETGSTDTQYF
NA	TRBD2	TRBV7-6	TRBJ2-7	TGTGCCAGCAGCCACGGGACTAACTACGAGCAGTACTTC	CASSHGTNYEQYF
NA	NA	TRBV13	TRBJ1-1	TGTGCCAGCAGCCGGGGTTCCTGGACTGAAGCTTTCTTT	CASSRGSWTEAFF
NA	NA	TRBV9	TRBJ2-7	TGTGCCAGCAGCGCAGGACAGACCTACGAGCAGTACTTC	CASSAGQTYEQYF
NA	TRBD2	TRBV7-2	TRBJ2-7	TGTGCCAGCAGCACCGGGACTAGCGGGGGCCCCAATTACGAGCAGTACTTC	CASSTGTSGGPNYEQYF
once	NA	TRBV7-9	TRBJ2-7	TGTGCCAGCAGCTTAGGCGCGGGTTTTCGGTACTTC	CASSLGAGFRYF
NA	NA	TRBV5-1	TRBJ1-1	TGCGCCAGCAGCGAGGGGGGACGGTCCTTATCCTGGGCTTTCTTT	CASSEGGRSLSWAFF
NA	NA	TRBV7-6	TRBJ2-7	TGTGCCAGCAGCTTAATGCCTAGCGCAACCTACGAGCAGTACTTC	CASSLMPSATYEQYF
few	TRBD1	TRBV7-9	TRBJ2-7	TGTGCCAGCAGCTATGGGACAGGGAGACTCGGCGAGCAGTACTTC	CASSYGTGRLGEQYF
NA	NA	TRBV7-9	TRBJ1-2	TGTGCCAGCAGCACCCACGAGGCTGAAGCTAACTATGGCTACACCTTC	CASSTHEAEANYGYTF
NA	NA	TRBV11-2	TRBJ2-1	TGTGCCAGCAGCTTAGGACCTCGTGAGCAGTTCTTC	CASSLGPREQFF
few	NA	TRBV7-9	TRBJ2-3	TGTGCCAGCAGCTTGATCACAGATACGCAGTATTTT	CASSLITDTQYF
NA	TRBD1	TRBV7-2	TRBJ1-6	TGTGCCAGCGACGGACAGGGCAATTCACCCCTCCACTTT	CASDGQGNSPLHF
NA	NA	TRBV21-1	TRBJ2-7	TGTGCCAGCAGCACCTGGATTCAGGGGGACGAGCAGTACTTC	CASSTWIQGDEQYF
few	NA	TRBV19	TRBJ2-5	TGTATACTACTCGAGACCCAGTACTTC	CILLETQYF
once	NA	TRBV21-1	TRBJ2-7	TGTGCCAGCAGCAAAGCGGGCAGTTCAACCTACGAGCAGTACTTC	CASSKAGSSTYEQYF
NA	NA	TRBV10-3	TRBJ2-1	TGTGCCATCAGTGAAAGGACAGAAAACAATGAGCAGTTCTTC	CAISERTENNEQFF
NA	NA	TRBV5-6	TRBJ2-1	TGTGCCAGCAGCTTGGCTGGGAATGAGCAGTTCTTC	CASSLAGNEQFF
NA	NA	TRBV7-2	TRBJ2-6	TGTGCCAGCAGCTACCGACAGGAAGTCACTGGGGCCAACGTCCTGACTTTC	CASSYRQEVTGANVLTF
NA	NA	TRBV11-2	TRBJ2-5	TGTGCCAGCAGCTCCCTGCTGGGGGCCCAGTACTTC	CASSSLLGAQYF
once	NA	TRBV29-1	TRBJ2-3	TGCAGCGCTAGGGACCCTCACACAGATACGCAGTATTTT	CSARDPHTDTQYF
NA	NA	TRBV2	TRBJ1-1	TGTGCCAGCAGTGAGGGGGAGATAAACACTGAAGCTTTCTTT	CASSEGEINTEAFF
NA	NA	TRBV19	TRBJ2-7	TGTGCCAGTAGTCAGAGCGGATTCTACGAGCAGTACTTC	CASSQSGFYEQYF
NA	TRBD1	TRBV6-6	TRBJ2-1	TGTGCCAGCAGTCAGGGGGACAATGAGCAGTTCTTC	CASSQGDNEQFF
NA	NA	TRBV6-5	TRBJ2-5	TGTGCCAGCAGCGGGGGAGGGGGCAGGGAGACCCAGTACTTC	CASSGGGGRETQYF
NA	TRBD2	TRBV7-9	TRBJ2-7	TGTGCCAGCAGCCTCGCGGGGGTGGAGCAGTACTTC	CASSLAGVEQYF
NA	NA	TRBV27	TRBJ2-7	TGTGCCAGCAGTTTATCCGGGTACGAGCAGTACTTC	CASSLSGYEQYF
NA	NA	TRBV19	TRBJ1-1	TGTGCCAGTACTACGGGGTGGGACGGCGCTGAAGCTTTCTTT	CASTTGWDGAEAFF
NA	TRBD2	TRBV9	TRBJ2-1	TGTGCCAGCAGCTGGACTAGCGGGTTCGATGAGCAGTTCTTC	CASSWTSGFDEQFF
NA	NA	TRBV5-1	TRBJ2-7	TGCGCCAGCAGCTTGACCTACGAGCAGTACTTC	CASSLTYEQYF
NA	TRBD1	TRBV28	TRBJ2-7	TGTGCCAGCAGTCAACAGGGGGTAGTGTACGAGCAGTACTTC	CASSQQGVVYEQYF
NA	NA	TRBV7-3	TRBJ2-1	TGTGCCAGCAGCCCGTACGGTGCGGGGATTGAGTACAATGAGCAGTTCTTC	CASSPYGAGIEYNEQFF
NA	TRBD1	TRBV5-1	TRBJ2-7	TGCGCCAGCAGCTCCGGACAGGTATACGAGCAGTACTTC	CASSSGQVYEQYF
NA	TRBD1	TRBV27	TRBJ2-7	TGTGCCAGCAGTTTCGGGGACAGGGGCTACGAGCAGTACTTC	CASSFGDRGYEQYF
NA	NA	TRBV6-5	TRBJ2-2	TGTGCCAGCAGCCAATCCCTAGGAACCGGGGAGCTGTTTTTT	CASSQSLGTGELFF
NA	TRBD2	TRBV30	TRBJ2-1	TGTGCCTGGAGTGTAGGTAGCGGGATTTACAATGAGCAGTTCTTC	CAWSVGSGIYNEQFF
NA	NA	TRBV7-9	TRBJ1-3	TGTGCCAGCAGCCCAACGGGGTCTGGAAACACCATATATTTT	CASSPTGSGNTIYF
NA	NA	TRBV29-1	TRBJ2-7	TGCAGCGTTGAAACAGGGAGGTACGAGCAGTACTTC	CSVETGRYEQYF
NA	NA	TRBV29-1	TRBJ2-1	TGCAGCGTTGATTCCACAGACTCCTACAATGAGCAGTTCTTC	CSVDSTDSYNEQFF
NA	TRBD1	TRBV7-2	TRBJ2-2	TGTGCCAGCAGCTCTACCGGGACAGGGGGCCGGAACACCGGGGAGCTGTTTTTT	CASSSTGTGGRNTGELFF
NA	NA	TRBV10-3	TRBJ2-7	TGTGCCATCAGTGATCAGGGAGGTCATTCCTACGAGCAGTACTTC	CAISDQGGHSYEQYF
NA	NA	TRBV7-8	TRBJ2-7	TGTGCCAGCAGCTTCGGGGGGCAACCCTACGAGCAGTACTTC	CASSFGGQPYEQYF
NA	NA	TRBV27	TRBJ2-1	TGTGCCAGCAGTTTGGGGACATCGGGCAACAATGAGCAGTTCTTC	CASSLGTSGNNEQFF
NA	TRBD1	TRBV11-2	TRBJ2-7	TGTGCCAGCAGCTTAGGGTATAAGGACAGGCAAAGGAGCTCCTACGAGCAGTACTTC	CASSLGYKDRQRSSYEQYF
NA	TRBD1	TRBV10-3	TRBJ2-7	TGTGCCATTGAGACCCGGGACAGGGGCAACGAGCAGTACTTC	CAIETRDRGNEQYF